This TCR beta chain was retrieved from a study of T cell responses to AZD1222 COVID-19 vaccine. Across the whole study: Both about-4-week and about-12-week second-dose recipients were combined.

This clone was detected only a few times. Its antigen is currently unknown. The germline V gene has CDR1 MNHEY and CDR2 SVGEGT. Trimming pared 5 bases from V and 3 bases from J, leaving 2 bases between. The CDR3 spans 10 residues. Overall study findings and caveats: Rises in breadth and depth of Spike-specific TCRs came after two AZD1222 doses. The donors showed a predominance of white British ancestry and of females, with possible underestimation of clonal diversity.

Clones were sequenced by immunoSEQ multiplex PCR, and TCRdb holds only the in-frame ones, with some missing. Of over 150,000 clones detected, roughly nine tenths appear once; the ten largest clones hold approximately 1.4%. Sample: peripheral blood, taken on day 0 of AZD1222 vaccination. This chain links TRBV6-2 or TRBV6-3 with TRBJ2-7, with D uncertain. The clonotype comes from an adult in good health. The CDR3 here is CASSDYEQYF. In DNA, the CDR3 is TGTGCCAGCAGTGACTACGAGCAGTACTTC.